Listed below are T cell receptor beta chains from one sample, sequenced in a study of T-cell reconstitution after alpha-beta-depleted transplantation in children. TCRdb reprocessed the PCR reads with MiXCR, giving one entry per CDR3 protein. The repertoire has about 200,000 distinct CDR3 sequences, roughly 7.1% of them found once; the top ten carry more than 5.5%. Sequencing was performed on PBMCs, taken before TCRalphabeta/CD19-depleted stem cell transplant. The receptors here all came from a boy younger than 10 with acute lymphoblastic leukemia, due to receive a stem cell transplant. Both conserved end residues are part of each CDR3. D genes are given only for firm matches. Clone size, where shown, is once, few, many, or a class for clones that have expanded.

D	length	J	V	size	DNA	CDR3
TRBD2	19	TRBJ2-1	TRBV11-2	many	TGTGCCAGCAGCTTATTGGGGGGACTAGCGGGGGCGATGCACAATGAGCAGTTCTTC	CASSLLGGLAGAMHNEQFF
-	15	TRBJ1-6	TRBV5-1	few	TGCGCCAGCAGCTTGGAATCGGGAACTAATTCACCCCTCCACTTT	CASSLESGTNSPLHF
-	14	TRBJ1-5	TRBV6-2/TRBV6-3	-	TGTGCCAGCCAGCGTCAGGGAGGGAATCAGCCCCAGCATTTT	CASQRQGGNQPQHF
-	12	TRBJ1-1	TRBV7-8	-	TGTGCCAGCAGCTCAAGGACAGCCGAAGCTTTCTTT	CASSSRTAEAFF
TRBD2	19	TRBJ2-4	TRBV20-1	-	TGCAGTGCAGAAATCCTCGGGGCTAGCGGGGGACTAGCCAAAAACATTCAGTACTTC	CSAEILGASGGLAKNIQYF
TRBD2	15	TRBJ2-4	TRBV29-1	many	TGCAGCGTGGGGACTAGCGGGACGAGCAAAAACATTCAGTACTTC	CSVGTSGTSKNIQYF
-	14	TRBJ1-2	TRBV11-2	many	TGTGCCAGCAGTCAAGGGTACGGCCTCTATGGCTACACCTTC	CASSQGYGLYGYTF
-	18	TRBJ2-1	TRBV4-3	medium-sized	TGCGCCAGCAGCCAAGATTTGGAAACAGGGTTCTCCTACAATGAGCAGTTCTTC	CASSQDLETGFSYNEQFF
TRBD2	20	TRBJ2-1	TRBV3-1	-	TGTGCCAGCAGGGCTTCTAGCGGGAGCCCTAAAATTACCCTATACAATGAGCAGTTCTTC	CASRASSGSPKITLYNEQFF
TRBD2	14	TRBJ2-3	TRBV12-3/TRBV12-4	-	TGTGCCAGCAGTTCTGCGGGGGGTACGCATACGCAGTATTTT	CASSSAGGTHTQYF
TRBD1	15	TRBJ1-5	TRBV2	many	TGTGCCAGCATAAAACCCGGGACAGGGAGACAGCCCCAGCATTTT	CASIKPGTGRQPQHF
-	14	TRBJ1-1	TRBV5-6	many	TGTGCCAGCAGCTTGGCTAGGGTTTTTACTGAAGCTTTCTTT	CASSLARVFTEAFF
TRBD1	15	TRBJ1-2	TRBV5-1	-	TGCGCCAGCAGTCCCGGGACAGCTACTAACTATGGCTACACCTTC	CASSPGTATNYGYTF
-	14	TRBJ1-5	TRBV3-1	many	TGTGCCAGCAGCCAAACGGGAAGTAATCAGCCCCAGCATTTT	CASSQTGSNQPQHF